This passage covers 20 T cell receptor beta chains from one sample sequenced in a study of blood T cell repertoires in COVID-19. Generated by immunoSEQ multiplex PCR, the TCRdb table keeps only in-frame clones and is missing some. The profile shows about 120,000 clones, around 80% of them singletons. Sequencing was carried out using peripheral blood. These receptors came from a man in his 70s with active or convalescent COVID-19.

This chain joins TRBV27 and TRBJ2-7, with TRBD1 as a possible D gene (5 bases). V was trimmed by 3 bases and J by 7 bases, leaving 10 bases between them. The CDR3 runs to 12 residues. Germline V CDR1 and CDR2: MNHEY, SMNVEV (reference sequence). This CDR3 is CASSLGRGEQYF. CDR3 DNA: TGTGCCAGCAGTTTGGGAAGGGGTGAGCAGTACTTC.

The chain combines TRBV7-6 with TRBJ2-5; TRBD2 is a possible D gene (6 bases). This CDR3 has 16 residues. Germline assignment: CDR1 SGHVS and CDR2 FNYEAQ. The germline V and J ends were trimmed by 0 bases and 4 bases, with 15 bases remaining between them. CDR3: CASSLASGVRGETQYF. In nucleotides, the CDR3 is TGTGCCAGCAGCTTAGCATCGGGGGTGAGGGGAGAGACCCAGTACTTC. Looking up the rest from reference TRBV7-6 and TRBJ2-5 gives the full variable domain: GAGVSQSPRYKVTKRGQDVALRCDPISGHVSLYWYRQALGQGPEFLTYFNYEAQQDKSGLPNDRFSAERPEGSISTLTIQRTEQRDSAMYRCASSLASGVRGETQYFGPGTRLLVL.

Comments on this clone: This sample includes further DNA sequences coding for the same CDR3. The chain is built from TRBV7-2 and TRBJ2-7, with D unresolved. Per the germline V gene, CDR1 is SGHTA and CDR2 is FQGNSA. V lost 5 bases to trimming and J lost 9 bases, with 14 bases between them. CDR3 length: 12 amino acids. The CDR3 sequence: CASSPLESVQYF. For the CDR3, the DNA is TGTGCCAGCAGCCCTCTAGAGAGCGTGCAGTACTTC.

The genes are TRBV11-1 and TRBJ2-1, with TRBD1 matching 9 bases. The V and J ends lost 5 bases and 8 bases, in that order; junction bases with no gene match: 13. The CDR3 length is 16 residues. Germline values: CDR1 SGHAT, CDR2 FQDESV (reference sequence). The CDR3 region has the DNA TGTGCCAGCAGCCTGGACCCCTCCGGGACAGGGCATGAGCAGTTCTTC. Amino acid sequence: CASSLDPSGTGHEQFF.

This clone has just one count. The rearrangement joins TRBV3-1 (or the pseudogene TRBV3-2) to TRBJ1-1, with D possibly TRBD1 on 5 matching bases. V lost 4 bases, J lost 2 bases, and 14 bases lay in between. Germline V gene data show CDR1 as LGHDT and CDR2 as YNNKEL (reference sequence). The CDR3 covers 15 residues. This chain's CDR3 is CASSPRRQSNTEAFF. CDR3 in DNA: TGTGCCAGCAGCCCACGTCGACAGAGTAACACTGAAGCTTTCTTT.

This chain uses TRBV29-1 with TRBJ1-4; 9 bases map to TRBD1. V shed 7 bases and J 8 bases; nucleotides not matched to a gene: 8. CDR1 is SQVTM, CDR2 ANQGSEA, per germline. CDR3 size: 13 residues. CDR3 DNA sequence: TGCAGCGCCACCGCTGGACAGGGGGAAAAACTGTTTTTT. It encodes CSATAGQGEKLFF.

The chain carries TRBV24-1 and TRBJ2-2; perhaps TRBD1 as D (6 bases). CDR1 and CDR2 from the germline V gene are KGHDR and SFDVKD. Trimming left V 9 bases short and J 7 bases short, with 14 bases between. The CDR3 contains 13 residues. The CDR3: CATRVRGGGELFF. CDR3 DNA sequence: TGTGCCACCCGCGTCCGAGGGGGCGGGGAGCTGTTTTTT.

The V gene is TRBV6-6, the J gene TRBJ1-3, with D perhaps TRBD1 (5 bases). CDR1 is MNHNY, CDR2 SVGAGI, per germline (reference sequence). The germline V and J ends were trimmed by 6 bases and 2 bases, with 11 bases remaining between them. The CDR3 has 14 residues. CDR3 sequence reads: CASSSGGAGNTIYF. The CDR3 bases are TGTGCCAGCAGCTCTGGGGGGGCTGGAAACACCATATATTTT.

This clone was seen more than once but under ten times. This chain links TRBV21-1 with TRBJ2-1; the table's D gene call, TRBD1, was not cross checked with the DNA. TRBV21-1 is classified as a pseudogene. The CDR3 consists of 19 residues. CDR3 bases: TGTGCCAGCAGCAAAGGCGGAGGGGGCGAGCGGATCTACTTTTATGAGCAGTTCTTC. It specifies CASSKGGGGERIYFYEQFF.

CDR3 in DNA: TGTGCCAGCAGCCAAGTCTGGCAGGCCAACGTCCTGACTTTC. Amino acid sequence: CASSQVWQANVLTF. J is TRBJ2-6 and V is TRBV4-2; D not resolved. Per the germline V gene, CDR1 is LGHNA and CDR2 is YNFKEQ. CDR3 length: 14 amino acids. V lost 1 base and J 6 bases, leaving 7 bases between the germline ends.

This clone is a singleton in its sample. The rearrangement uses TRBV5-4 and TRBJ1-4, with D maybe TRBD1 (5 bases). CDR1 SGHNT and CDR2 YYREEE come from the germline V gene (reference sequence). This CDR3 has 13 amino acids. The germline V and J ends were trimmed by 3 bases and 5 bases, with 8 bases remaining between them. The CDR3 sequence is CASSSPGNEKLFF. The CDR3 coding sequence is TGTGCCAGCAGCTCCCCAGGGAATGAAAAACTGTTTTTT. Using reference TRBV5-4 and TRBJ1-4 for the parts outside the CDR3, the full variable domain is ETGVTQSPTHLIKTRGQQVTLRCSSQSGHNTVSWYQQALGQGPQFIFQYYREEENGRGNFPPRFSGLQFPNYSSELNVNALELDDSALYLCASSSPGNEKLFFGSGTQLSVL.

Remarks on this clone: In the same sample, other DNA sequences code for this CDR3. The chain combines TRBV20-1 with TRBJ2-3, with 9 bases identical to TRBD2. In germline, CDR1 is DFQATT, CDR2 SNEGSKA (reference sequence). V shed 3 bases, J shed 4 bases, and the junction held 2 bases outside the gene matches. The CDR3 is made up of 13 amino acids. The CDR3, as DNA: TGCAGTGCTAGTAGCGGGAGTGCAGATACGCAGTATTTT. Its protein product is CSASSGSADTQYF.

This chain links TRBV12-5 with TRBJ2-7, with 8 bases matching TRBD1. V shed 5 bases and J 3 bases; nucleotides not matched to a gene: 3. CDR3 length: 13 residues. The germline CDR1 and CDR2 sequences are LGHNT and FRNRAP. The CDR3 sequence: CASGRTGYYEQYF. CDR3 bases: TGTGCTAGTGGTCGGACAGGGTACTACGAGCAGTACTTC.

The chain is built from TRBV28 and TRBJ1-5; maybe TRBD1 (5 bases). This CDR3 comprises 13 residues. CDR1 MDHEN and CDR2 SYDVKM come from the germline V gene. Trimming took 8 bases from V and 4 from J, leaving 12 bases between them. This chain's CDR3 is CASGQGQNQPQHF. Here the CDR3 DNA reads TGTGCCAGCGGGCAGGGCCAGAATCAGCCCCAGCATTTT.

The rearrangement joins TRBV6-6 to TRBJ1-5; TRBD1 matches 9 bases. Losses at the gene ends were 6 bases for V and 4 bases for J; bases not matched to a gene: 4. The CDR3 contains 14 residues. The V gene's germline CDR1 is MNHNY and CDR2 SVGAGI (reference sequence). Here the CDR3 reads CASRGQGRNQPQHF. CDR3 nucleotides: TGTGCCAGCAGGGGACAGGGTCGGAATCAGCCCCAGCATTTT.

This clone was detected a few times. Additional DNA sequences in this sample encode the identical CDR3. V and J are TRBV11-3 and TRBJ1-1, with 7 bases fitting TRBD1. J was trimmed by 5 bases and V by 4 bases; bases with no gene match: 7. Germline V gene lookup returns CDR1 SGHNT and CDR2 YENEEA. There are 14 residues in the CDR3. The CDR3 coding sequence is TGTGCCAGCAGCTCATACGGCAGGGGGACTGAAGCTTTCTTT. It translates to CASSSYGRGTEAFF.

The CDR3 DNA reads as TGCGCCAGCAGTGAGGGGGACATTGAGACTGAAGCTTTCTTT. Amino acid sequence: CASSEGDIETEAFF. V is TRBV10-2 and J is TRBJ1-1, with a possible D match to TRBD1 (6 bases). CDR1 is WSHSY and CDR2 is SAAADI in the germline V gene. This CDR3 region has 14 residues. Between the trimmed V and J ends, which lost 2 bases and 5 bases, there was a span of 12 bases.

This chain joins TRBV30 and TRBJ2-7, with 8 positions matching TRBD1. Germline loops: CDR1 GTSNPN, CDR2 SVGIG (reference sequence). The CDR3 runs to 14 residues. J gave up 5 bases and V 7 bases, and 13 bases lay outside the gene matches. The CDR3 nucleotides read TGTGCCTTCGCATGGGGGCAGGGGGCAAACGAGCAGTACTTC. It translates to CAFAWGQGANEQYF. The complete variable domain, with remaining parts taken from reference TRBV30 and TRBJ2-7, reads SQTIHQWPATLVQPVGSPLSLECTVEGTSNPNLYWYRQAAGRGLQLLFYSVGIGQISSEVPQNLSASRPQDRQFILSSKKLLLSDSGFYLCAFAWGQGANEQYFGPGTRLTVT.

J is TRBJ2-3 and V is TRBV12-3 or TRBV12-4; D unclear. With 6 bases removed from V and 2 bases from J, the gap between germline ends came to 3 bases. This CDR3 spans 11 amino acids. CDR3 DNA sequence: TGTGCCAGCAGCTACACAGATACGCAGTATTTT. Protein product: CASSYTDTQYF.

V and J are TRBV19 and TRBJ1-5; the match to TRBD1 covers 9 bases. This CDR3 has 16 residues. Germline loops: CDR1 LNHDA, CDR2 SQIVND (reference sequence). Trimming removed 7 bases from V and 1 base from J; junction bases left unmatched: 8. CDR3 protein: CASNTGGSGSNQPQHF. The CDR3, as DNA: TGTGCCAGTAATACAGGGGGCTCGGGGAGCAATCAGCCCCAGCATTTT.